A single sample gave rise to the 29 T cell receptor beta chains below, sequenced in a study of CD8 T cells in ankylosing spondylitis. Study observations and caveats: The study identified a TCR beta motif of several highly homologous variants that appeared characteristic of ankylosing spondylitis blood.

No antigen is known for these receptors. Via MiXCR, TCRdb re-called the 5' RACE reads, giving one row per CDR3 protein. The table records under 450,000 distinct CDR3 sequences, 15% to 20% of them present only once. Sequencing input: blood, either unsorted or a sorted T cell fraction (not recorded which). These receptors originate from a male donor with ankylosing spondylitis.

The rearrangement joins TRBV10-3 to TRBJ2-7; no definite D call. V was shortened by 0 bases and J by 0 bases, with 9 bases between the two germline ends. Germline V gives CDR1 ENHRY, CDR2 SYGVKD. The CDR3 extends over 15 amino acids. CDR3 sequence: CAISESAKSSYEQYF. DNA of the CDR3: TGTGCCATCAGTGAGTCGGCAAAAAGCTCCTACGAGCAGTACTTC.

Remarks on this clonotype: One end of the junction is discordant with germline, which a read error may explain. This CDR3 reads CVSSRDSGYTF. Here the CDR3 DNA reads TGTGTCAGCAGTCGGGACAGCGGCTACACCTTC. The chain couples TRBV12-3 or TRBV12-4 to TRBJ1-2; 7 nucleotides agree with TRBD1. The CDR3 runs to 11 residues.

This clonotype was seen ten or more times. The V gene is TRBV12-3 or TRBV12-4, the J gene TRBJ1-5; 8 bases agree with TRBD1. Trimming removed 3 bases from V and 1 base from J; junction bases left unmatched: 5. The CDR3 is 16 amino acids. The CDR3 sequence: CASSFGTGGSNQPQHF. DNA for the CDR3: TGTGCCAGCAGTTTTGGGACAGGAGGAAGCAATCAGCCCCAGCATTTT.

This clonotype was found many times. This rearrangement joins TRBV5-1 to TRBJ2-5; the match to TRBD1 covers 8 bases. Germline CDR1 SGHRS, CDR2 YFSETQ. The CDR3 contains 15 residues. V shed 0 bases, J shed 1 base, and the junction held 2 bases outside the gene matches. CDR3 loop: CASSLGTGIQETQYF. In nucleotides, the CDR3 is TGCGCCAGCAGCTTGGGGACAGGGATCCAAGAGACCCAGTACTTC.

The gene calls are TRBV5-1 and TRBJ1-4, with D unclear. Germline CDR1 SGHRS, CDR2 YFSETQ. The CDR3 covers 15 residues. Trimming removed 4 bases from V and 4 bases from J, with 14 bases in between. As DNA, the CDR3 is TGCGCCAGCAGCCTCCGAACGAGCCTTAATGAAAAACTGTTTTTT. It codes for CASSLRTSLNEKLFF.

This clonotype appeared a few times. V is TRBV27 and J is TRBJ2-1; 11 nucleotides match TRBD1. Germline V gene sequence: CDR1 MNHEY, CDR2 SMNVEV (reference sequence). The CDR3 runs to 16 residues. V was clipped by 2 bases and J by 9 bases; unmatched bases: 9. The CDR3 loop is CASSLRPGQGVSEQFF. The CDR3 DNA reads as TGTGCCAGCAGTTTAAGGCCGGGACAGGGGGTAAGTGAGCAGTTCTTC.

This clonotype was picked up many times. The chain couples TRBV3-1 to TRBJ1-1, with a possible D match to TRBD1 (5 bases). The CDR3 loop spans 14 amino acids. CDR1 and CDR2 (germline): LGHDT, YNNKEL (reference sequence). The V end was cut by 1 base, the J end by 0 bases, with 6 bases between. In DNA, the CDR3 is TGTGCCAGCAGCCAAGCCAGGGTGAACACTGAAGCTTTCTTT. It specifies CASSQARVNTEAFF.

This chain links TRBV7-8 with TRBJ2-1; no reliable D call. V was trimmed by 5 bases and J by 6 bases, leaving 11 bases between them. This CDR3 contains 13 residues. Germline assignment: CDR1 SGHVS and CDR2 FQNEAQ. CDR3: CASSLNLGNEQFF. The CDR3 nucleotides read TGTGCCAGCAGCCTAAACTTGGGCAATGAGCAGTTCTTC.

Points on this clonotype: A read error may explain this, as a much larger clone is one base away. Without the conserved terminal phenylalanine or tryptophan, this CDR3 likely stems from a read error. This chain connects TRBV29-1 to TRBJ1-4; D may be TRBD1 (5 bases). Germline CDR1 and CDR2: SQVTM and ANQGSEA. Trimming took 4 bases from V and 4 from J, leaving 7 bases between them. CDR3 length: 12 amino acids. The CDR3 reads CSVAGGNEKLFS. As DNA, the CDR3 is TGCAGCGTTGCGGGGGGTAATGAAAAACTGTTTTCT.

This clonotype was seen only a few times. The V and J genes are TRBV28 and TRBJ2-7; TRBD2 matches at 13 bases. The CDR3 has 20 residues. Germline V lookup: CDR1 MDHEN, CDR2 SYDVKM. V shed 0 bases, J shed 4 bases, and the junction held 15 bases outside the gene matches. The CDR3 DNA follows: TGTGCCAGCAGTTTATGGACAGGGGGCCCCACTAGCGGGAGGGCGTACGAGCAGTACTTC. Its protein product is CASSLWTGGPTSGRAYEQYF.

A few counts support this clonotype. The chain employs TRBV5-1 and TRBJ2-2; 14 bases align to TRBD2. The CDR3 is 18 residues long. V was pared by 3 bases and J by 1 base, with 5 bases of the junction left unmatched. In germline, CDR1 is SGHRS, CDR2 YFSETQ. The CDR3 sequence: CASSSGLAGGRNTGELFF. The DNA of the CDR3 is TGCGCCAGCAGCTCCGGACTAGCGGGGGGCAGGAACACCGGGGAGCTGTTTTTT.

The CDR3 reads CASSPALAPGQFF. CDR3 coding DNA: TGCGCCAGCAGCCCCGCACTAGCACCGGGCCAGTTCTTC. The V call is TRBV5-1, the J call TRBJ2-1, with a possible D match to TRBD2 (6 bases). Trimming shortened V by 4 bases and J by 13 bases, and 18 bases separated the two germline ends. The CDR3 has 13 amino acids. Germline-derived CDR1 and CDR2 are SGHRS and YFSETQ.

This chain's CDR3 is CASSEKVWAGELFF. DNA for the CDR3: TGTGCCAGCAGTGAAAAAGTATGGGCCGGGGAGCTGTTTTTT. V is TRBV2 and J is TRBJ2-2; D is unresolved. The length of the CDR3 is 14 residues. Germline V lookup: CDR1 SNHLY, CDR2 FYNNEI. Trimming took off 2 bases at V and 6 bases at J, with 10 bases between the two ends.

The V call is TRBV12-3 or TRBV12-4, the J call TRBJ1-3; D perhaps matches TRBD1 (5 bases). V lost 2 bases to trimming and J lost 2 bases, with 10 bases between them. The CDR3 is 15 residues long. DNA of the CDR3: TGTGCCAGCAGTTTAAGGGCAGGGCCTGGAAACACCATATATTTT. Protein sequence: CASSLRAGPGNTIYF.

This clonotype was counted between two and nine times. The V and J genes are TRBV27 and TRBJ2-5, with D tentatively TRBD1 or TRBD2 (5 bases each). CDR1 is MNHEY, CDR2 SMNVEV, per germline (reference sequence). The CDR3 length is 15 residues. V shed 5 bases and J shed 0 bases, with 13 bases lying between them. CDR3 nucleotide sequence: TGTGCCAGCAGTATGGGACGGACGTACCAAGAGACCCAGTACTTC. It codes for CASSMGRTYQETQYF.

Only a few counts were recorded for this clonotype. This chain links TRBV20-1 with TRBJ1-1; 8 bases agree with TRBD1. Germline assignment: CDR1 DFQATT and CDR2 SNEGSKA (reference sequence). V lost 0 bases and J lost 4; bases outside the gene matches: 1. CDR3 length: 13 amino acids. CDR3 nucleotides: TGCAGTGCTAGAGAGGACAGGGTCACTGAAGCTTTCTTT. It translates to CSAREDRVTEAFF.

The V and J genes are TRBV3-1 and TRBJ2-3; 7 positions match TRBD2. V lost 0 bases to trimming and J lost 4 bases; unmatched junction nucleotides: 7. The germline V gene has CDR1 LGHDT and CDR2 YNNKEL (reference sequence). This CDR3 has 16 amino acids. CDR3 sequence reads: CASSQDRIAGSDTQYF. In DNA form, the CDR3 reads TGTGCCAGCAGCCAAGATAGGATAGCGGGCTCAGATACGCAGTATTTT.

A few counts support this clonotype. V and J are TRBV4-2 and TRBJ2-1, with 8 bases fitting TRBD1. Trimming cost V 2 bases and J 4 bases; bases outside gene matches: 10. This CDR3 is built from 17 residues. Germline CDR1 reads LGHNA; CDR2 reads YNFKEQ. CDR3 DNA sequence: TGTGCCAGCAGCCAACCCCGACAGGGGCTTACTTACAATGAGCAGTTCTTC. It yields the protein CASSQPRQGLTYNEQFF.

This chain connects TRBV20-1 to TRBJ2-2; TRBD2 matches at 14 bases. The CDR3 spans 16 residues. V shed 6 bases, J shed 3 bases, and the junction held 6 bases outside the gene matches. Germline CDR1 is DFQATT and CDR2 is SNEGSKA (reference sequence). CDR3 in DNA: TGCAGTGCCAGACTAGCGGGGGGGCTGGACACCGGGGAGCTGTTTTTT. Its translation is CSARLAGGLDTGELFF.

The chain carries TRBV6-5 and TRBJ1-6; 7 bases fit TRBD1. The CDR3 consists of 14 residues. V shed 3 bases and J 10 bases; nucleotides not matched to a gene: 6. Germline V gene data show CDR1 as MNHEY and CDR2 as SVGAGI. The CDR3: CASSYEGARSPLHF. CDR3 DNA sequence: TGTGCCAGCAGTTATGAGGGGGCACGATCACCCCTCCACTTT.

Only one count was recorded for this clonotype. The chain joins TRBV18 to TRBJ1-1; D is possibly TRBD1 (6 bases). Germline V CDR1 and CDR2: KGHSH, LQKENI. This CDR3 has 16 amino acids. V lost 3 bases and J 1 base, leaving 15 bases between the germline ends. The CDR3 nucleotides are TGTGCCAGCTCACCTGACAACAGGGTCTCGAACACTGAAGCTTTCTTT. This codes for CASSPDNRVSNTEAFF.

In this sample, this clonotype turned up a few times. The genes are TRBV5-1 and TRBJ2-7; D gene ambiguous. The CDR3 loop spans 14 amino acids. Between the trimmed V and J ends, which lost 4 bases and 0 bases, there was a span of 11 bases. Looked up from germline, CDR1 is SGHRS and CDR2 is YFSETQ. The CDR3 sequence: CASSPSYSSYEQYF. The DNA of the CDR3 is TGCGCCAGCAGCCCCTCCTATAGCTCCTACGAGCAGTACTTC.

CDR3: CASNLGLVNTEAFF. Here the CDR3 DNA reads TGTGCCAGCAACTTAGGGTTGGTGAACACTGAAGCTTTCTTT. The chain couples TRBV6-2 or TRBV6-3 to TRBJ1-1, with D unclear. V lost 7 bases, J lost 0 bases, and 12 bases lay in between. CDR1 and CDR2 from the germline V gene are MNHEY and SVGEGT. The CDR3 runs to 14 residues.

This chain joins TRBV24-1 and TRBJ2-4; TRBD1 might be the D (5 bases). This CDR3 has 14 residues. Trimming removed 9 bases at V and 8 bases at J, with 19 bases between. Germline CDR1 reads KGHDR; CDR2 reads SFDVKD. CDR3 residues: CATSFQGIWDIQYF. The CDR3 nucleotides read TGTGCCACCTCATTCCAGGGTATTTGGGACATTCAGTACTTC.

This clonotype has more than one count but fewer than ten. J is TRBJ2-1 and V is TRBV9, with 8 positions matching TRBD2. Germline V gene lookup returns CDR1 SGDLS and CDR2 YYNGEE. After removal of 3 bases from V and 6 bases from J, the junction contained 8 bases not matched to a gene. CDR3 length: 15 amino acids. The DNA for the CDR3 is TGTGCCAGCAGCGGCATGAGCGGGAGTATCAATGAGCAGTTCTTC. Translated, it gives CASSGMSGSINEQFF.

This clonotype has at least ten counts. The chain is built from TRBV20-1 and TRBJ1-2, with 8 bases that match TRBD1. Germline trimming cut 4 bases from V and 7 bases from J; bases unmatched to any gene: 17. This CDR3 has 16 residues. CDR1 is DFQATT and CDR2 is SNEGSKA in the germline V gene (reference sequence). CDR3 DNA sequence: TGCAGTGCTATCCCCCTTACCTTAGACAGGGGCCGTGGCTACACCTTC. Translated: CSAIPLTLDRGRGYTF.

In its sample, this clonotype was seen a few times. J is TRBJ1-1 and V is TRBV12-3 or TRBV12-4, with unresolved D. This CDR3 has 13 residues. Deletions cut 6 bases from V and 4 bases from J, with 12 bases between. CDR3 amino acids: CASSVDGLTEAFF. The CDR3, as DNA: TGTGCCAGCAGCGTCGATGGGCTCACTGAAGCTTTCTTT.

The chain has TRBV9 and TRBJ1-6; D is unclear. The V gene lost 0 bases and the J gene lost 7 bases, with 8 bases spanning the gap. The CDR3 runs to 14 residues. Germline assignment: CDR1 SGDLS and CDR2 YYNGEE. The CDR3 nucleotides read TGTGCCAGCAGCGTAGCGAATCCGAATTCACCCCTCCACTTT. Encoded protein: CASSVANPNSPLHF.

V and J are TRBV5-6 and TRBJ2-5; the D is unclear. The length of the CDR3 is 12 residues. V was trimmed by 2 bases and J by 6 bases, leaving 8 bases between them. CDR1 and CDR2 from the germline V gene are SGHDT and YYEEEE. Here the CDR3 DNA reads TGTGCCAGCAGCTTTCGCACGAAGACCCAGTACTTC. Its translation is CASSFRTKTQYF.